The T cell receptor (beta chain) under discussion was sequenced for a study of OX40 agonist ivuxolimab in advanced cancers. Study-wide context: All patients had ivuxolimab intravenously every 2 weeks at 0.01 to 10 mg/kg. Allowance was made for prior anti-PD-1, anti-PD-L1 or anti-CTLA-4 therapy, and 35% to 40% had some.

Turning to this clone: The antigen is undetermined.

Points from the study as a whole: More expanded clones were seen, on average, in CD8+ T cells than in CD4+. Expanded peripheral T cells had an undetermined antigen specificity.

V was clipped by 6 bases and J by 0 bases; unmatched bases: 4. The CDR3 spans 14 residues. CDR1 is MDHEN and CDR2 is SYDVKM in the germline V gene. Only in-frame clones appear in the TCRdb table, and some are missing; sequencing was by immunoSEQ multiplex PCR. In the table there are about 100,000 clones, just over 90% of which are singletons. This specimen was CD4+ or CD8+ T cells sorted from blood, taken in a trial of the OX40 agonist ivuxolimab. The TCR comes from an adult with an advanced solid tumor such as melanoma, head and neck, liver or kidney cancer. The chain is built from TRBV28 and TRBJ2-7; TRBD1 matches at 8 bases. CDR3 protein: CASSLDRASYEQYF. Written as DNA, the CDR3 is TGTGCCAGCAGCCTGGACAGGGCCTCCTACGAGCAGTACTTC.